The present T cell receptor (beta chain) was sequenced within a study of shared clonotypes between healthy human individuals. TCRdb's copy holds only in-frame clones and misses some; the assay was immunoSEQ multiplex PCR. The sample includes about 640,000 clones, around 72% of them seen just once. With V trimmed by 6 bases and J by 6 bases, 6 bases remained unmatched. This CDR3 has 15 residues. The germline V gene encodes CDR1 SNHLY and CDR2 FYNNEI. Specimen: memory CD4+ T cells sorted from blood. The subset here: CD45RA-negative fraction. The chain employs TRBV2 and TRBJ2-3; 13 bases map to TRBD2. This TCR was sampled from a woman aged 25 to 39 in good health. The CDR3 DNA reads TGTGCCAGCAGCGGACTAGCGGGAGTAAAGGATACGCAGTATTTT. Translated: CASSGLAGVKDTQYF.